This T cell receptor beta chain derives from a study of CD8+ T cells in alopecia areata. It was cDNA, reverse transcribed from extracted RNA, that served as the sequencing template. Generated by immunoSEQ multiplex PCR, the TCRdb table keeps only in-frame clones and is missing some. Of 200,000 to 250,000 clones listed, under 75% are singletons. Treatment indicated: oral pan-JAK inhibitor, 5-10 mg twice daily. Per the germline V gene, CDR1 is LNHNV and CDR2 is YYDKDF (reference sequence). V was pared by 1 base and J by 5 bases, with 9 bases between. The CDR3 totals 14 residues. Specimen: CD4+ T cells sorted from blood, collected at week 4, from a patient treated with tofacitinib. This TCR came from a human donor with alopecia areata. The gene calls are TRBV15 and TRBJ2-1; D gene ambiguous. In nucleotides, the CDR3 is TGTGCCACCAGCAGAGTGCCCACGAACAATGAGCAGTTCTTC. Amino acid sequence: CATSRVPTNNEQFF. Full variable domain (outside the CDR3, taken from reference TRBV15 and TRBJ2-1): DAMVIQNPRYQVTQFGKPVTLSCSQTLNHNVMYWYQQKSSQAPKLLFHYYDKDFNNEADTPDNFQSRRPNTSFCFLDIRSPGLGDTAMYLCATSRVPTNNEQFFGPGTRLTVL.